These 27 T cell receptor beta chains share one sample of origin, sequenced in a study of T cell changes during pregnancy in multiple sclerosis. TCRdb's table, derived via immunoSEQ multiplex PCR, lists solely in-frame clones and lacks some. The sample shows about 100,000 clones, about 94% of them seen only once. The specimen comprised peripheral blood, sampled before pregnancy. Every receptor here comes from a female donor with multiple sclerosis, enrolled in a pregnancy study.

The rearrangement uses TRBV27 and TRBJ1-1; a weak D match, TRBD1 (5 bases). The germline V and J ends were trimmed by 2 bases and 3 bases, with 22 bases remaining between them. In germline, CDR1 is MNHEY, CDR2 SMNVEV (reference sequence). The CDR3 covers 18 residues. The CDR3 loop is CASSLGAGRLSWDTEAFF. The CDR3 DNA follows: TGTGCCAGCAGTTTAGGGGCGGGACGCCTCTCCTGGGACACTGAAGCTTTCTTT.

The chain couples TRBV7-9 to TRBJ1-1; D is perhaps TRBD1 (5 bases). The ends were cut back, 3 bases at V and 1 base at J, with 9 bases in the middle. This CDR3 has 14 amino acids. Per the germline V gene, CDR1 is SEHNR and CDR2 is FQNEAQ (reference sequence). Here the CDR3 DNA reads TGTGCCAGCAGCTTCTTACAGGCGAACACTGAAGCTTTCTTT. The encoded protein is CASSFLQANTEAFF.

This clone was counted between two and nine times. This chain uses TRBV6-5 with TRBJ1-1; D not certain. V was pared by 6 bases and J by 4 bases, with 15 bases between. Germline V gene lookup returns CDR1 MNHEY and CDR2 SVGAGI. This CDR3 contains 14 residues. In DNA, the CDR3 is TGTGCCAGCAGACCCGCGGGCGAGGGCACTGAAGCTTTCTTT. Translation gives CASRPAGEGTEAFF.

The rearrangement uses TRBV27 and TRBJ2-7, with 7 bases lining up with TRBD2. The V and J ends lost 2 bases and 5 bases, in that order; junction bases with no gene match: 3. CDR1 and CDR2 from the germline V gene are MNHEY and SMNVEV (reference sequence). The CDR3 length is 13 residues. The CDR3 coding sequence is TGTGCCAGCAGTTTAGGGACTAAGGACGAGCAGTACTTC. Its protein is CASSLGTKDEQYF.

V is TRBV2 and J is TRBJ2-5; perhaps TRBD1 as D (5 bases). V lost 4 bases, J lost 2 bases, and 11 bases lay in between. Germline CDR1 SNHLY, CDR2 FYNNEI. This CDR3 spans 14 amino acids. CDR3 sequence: CASSGGAVQETQYF. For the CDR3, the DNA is TGTGCCAGCAGTGGTGGGGCAGTTCAAGAGACCCAGTACTTC.

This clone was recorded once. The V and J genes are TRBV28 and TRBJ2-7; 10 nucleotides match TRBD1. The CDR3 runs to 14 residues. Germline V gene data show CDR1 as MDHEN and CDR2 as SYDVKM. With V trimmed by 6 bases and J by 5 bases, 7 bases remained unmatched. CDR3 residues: CASRLAGTGDEQYF. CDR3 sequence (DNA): TGTGCCAGCAGACTAGCCGGGACAGGGGACGAGCAGTACTTC.

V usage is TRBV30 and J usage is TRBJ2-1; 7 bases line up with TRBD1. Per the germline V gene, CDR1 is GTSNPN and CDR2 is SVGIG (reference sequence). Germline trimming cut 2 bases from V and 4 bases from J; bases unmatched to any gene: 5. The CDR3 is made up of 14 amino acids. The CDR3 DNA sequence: TGTGCCTGGAGTCATGGACAGGAATACAATGAGCAGTTCTTC. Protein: CAWSHGQEYNEQFF. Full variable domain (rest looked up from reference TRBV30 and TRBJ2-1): SQTIHQWPATLVQPVGSPLSLECTVEGTSNPNLYWYRQAAGRGLQLLFYSVGIGQISSEVPQNLSASRPQDRQFILSSKKLLLSDSGFYLCAWSHGQEYNEQFFGPGTRLTVL.

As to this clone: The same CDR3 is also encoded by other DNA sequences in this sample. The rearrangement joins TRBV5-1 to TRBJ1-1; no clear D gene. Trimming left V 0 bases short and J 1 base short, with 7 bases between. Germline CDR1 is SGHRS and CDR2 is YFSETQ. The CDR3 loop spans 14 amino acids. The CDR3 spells CASSLAPGNTEAFF. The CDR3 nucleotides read TGCGCCAGCAGCTTGGCCCCCGGGAACACTGAAGCTTTCTTT.

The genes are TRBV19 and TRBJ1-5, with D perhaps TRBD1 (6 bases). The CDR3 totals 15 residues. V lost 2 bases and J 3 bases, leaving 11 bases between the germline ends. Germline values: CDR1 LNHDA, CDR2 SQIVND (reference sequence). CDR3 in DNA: TGTGCCAGTAGTATATCGGGACATCCCAATCAGCCCCAGCATTTT. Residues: CASSISGHPNQPQHF.

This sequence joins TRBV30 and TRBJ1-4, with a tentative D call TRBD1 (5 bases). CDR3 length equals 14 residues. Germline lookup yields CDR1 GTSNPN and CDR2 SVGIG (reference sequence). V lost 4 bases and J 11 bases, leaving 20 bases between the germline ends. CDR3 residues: CAWMEGGQMRKLFF. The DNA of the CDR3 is TGTGCCTGGATGGAGGGCGGACAAATGAGGAAACTGTTTTTT. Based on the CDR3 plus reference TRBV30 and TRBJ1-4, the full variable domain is SQTIHQWPATLVQPVGSPLSLECTVEGTSNPNLYWYRQAAGRGLQLLFYSVGIGQISSEVPQNLSASRPQDRQFILSSKKLLLSDSGFYLCAWMEGGQMRKLFFGSGTQLSVL.

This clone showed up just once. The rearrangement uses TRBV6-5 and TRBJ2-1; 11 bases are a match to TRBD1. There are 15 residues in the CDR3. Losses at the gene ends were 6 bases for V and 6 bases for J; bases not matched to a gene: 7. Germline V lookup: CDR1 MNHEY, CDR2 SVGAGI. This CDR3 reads CASSPGTGGGNEQFF. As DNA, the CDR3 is TGTGCCAGCAGCCCCGGGACAGGGGGAGGCAATGAGCAGTTCTTC.

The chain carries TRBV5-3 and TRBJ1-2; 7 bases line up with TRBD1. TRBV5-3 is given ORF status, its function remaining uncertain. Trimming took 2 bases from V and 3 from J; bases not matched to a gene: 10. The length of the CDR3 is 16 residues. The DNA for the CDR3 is TGTGCCAGAAGCTTATTGGGACAGCAACCACACTATGGCTACACCTTC. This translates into CARSLLGQQPHYGYTF.

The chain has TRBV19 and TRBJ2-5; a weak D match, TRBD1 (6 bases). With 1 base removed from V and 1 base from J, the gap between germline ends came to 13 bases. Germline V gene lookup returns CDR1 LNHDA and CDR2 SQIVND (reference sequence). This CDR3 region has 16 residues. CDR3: CASSIGGTLLQETQYF. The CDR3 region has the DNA TGTGCCAGTAGTATAGGAGGGACACTCCTCCAAGAGACCCAGTACTTC.

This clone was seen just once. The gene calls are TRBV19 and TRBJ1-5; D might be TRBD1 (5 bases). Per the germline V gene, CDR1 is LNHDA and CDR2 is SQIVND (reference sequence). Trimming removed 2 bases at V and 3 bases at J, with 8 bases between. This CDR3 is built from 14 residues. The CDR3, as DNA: TGTGCCAGTAGTATAAAAGGGGCCAATCAGCCCCAGCATTTT. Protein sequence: CASSIKGANQPQHF. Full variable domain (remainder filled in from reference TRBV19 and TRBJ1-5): DGGITQSPKYLFRKEGQNVTLSCEQNLNHDAMYWYRQDPGQGLRLIYYSQIVNDFQKGDIAEGYSVSREKKESFPLTVTSAQKNPTAFYLCASSIKGANQPQHFGDGTRLSIL.

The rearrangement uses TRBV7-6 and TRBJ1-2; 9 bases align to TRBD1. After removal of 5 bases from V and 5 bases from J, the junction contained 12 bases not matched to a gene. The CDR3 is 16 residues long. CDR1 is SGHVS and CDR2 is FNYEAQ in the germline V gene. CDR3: CASSPDRGLTSYGYTF. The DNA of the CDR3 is TGTGCCAGCAGCCCGGACAGGGGTTTAACTTCTTATGGCTACACCTTC. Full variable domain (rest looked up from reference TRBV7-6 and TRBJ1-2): GAGVSQSPRYKVTKRGQDVALRCDPISGHVSLYWYRQALGQGPEFLTYFNYEAQQDKSGLPNDRFSAERPEGSISTLTIQRTEQRDSAMYRCASSPDRGLTSYGYTFGSGTRLTVV.

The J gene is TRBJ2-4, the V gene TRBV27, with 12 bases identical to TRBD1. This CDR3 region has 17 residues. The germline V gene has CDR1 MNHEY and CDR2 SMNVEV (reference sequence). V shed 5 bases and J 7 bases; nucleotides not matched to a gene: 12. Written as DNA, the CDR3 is TGTGCCAGCAGTCTTTCCGGGACAGGGGGCATTGGGAACATTCAGTACTTC. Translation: CASSLSGTGGIGNIQYF.

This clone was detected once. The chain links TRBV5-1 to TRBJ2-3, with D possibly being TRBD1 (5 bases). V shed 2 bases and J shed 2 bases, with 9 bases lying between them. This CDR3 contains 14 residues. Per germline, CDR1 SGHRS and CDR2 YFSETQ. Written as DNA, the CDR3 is TGCGCCAGCAGCTTATACAGGACCACAGATACGCAGTATTTT. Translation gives CASSLYRTTDTQYF.

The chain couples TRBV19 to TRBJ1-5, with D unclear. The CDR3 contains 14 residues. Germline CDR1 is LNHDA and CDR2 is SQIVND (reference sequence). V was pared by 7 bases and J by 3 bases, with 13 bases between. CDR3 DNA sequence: TGTGCCAGTACCCATGGCGGGCTCAATCAGCCCCAGCATTTT. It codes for CASTHGGLNQPQHF.

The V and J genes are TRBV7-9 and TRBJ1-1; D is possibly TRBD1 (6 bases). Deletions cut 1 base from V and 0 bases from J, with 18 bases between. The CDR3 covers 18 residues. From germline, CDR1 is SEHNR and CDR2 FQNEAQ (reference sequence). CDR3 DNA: TGTGCCAGCAGCTTAGTCCCCCAGGGGCTGTACATGAACACTGAAGCTTTCTTT. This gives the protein CASSLVPQGLYMNTEAFF.

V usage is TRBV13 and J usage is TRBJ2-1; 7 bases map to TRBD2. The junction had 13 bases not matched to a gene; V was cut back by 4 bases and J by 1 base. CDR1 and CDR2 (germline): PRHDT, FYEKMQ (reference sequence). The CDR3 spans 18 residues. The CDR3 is CASSYTRRGRGSYNEQFF. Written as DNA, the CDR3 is TGTGCCAGCAGCTACACTAGGCGGGGGAGAGGGTCCTACAATGAGCAGTTCTTC.

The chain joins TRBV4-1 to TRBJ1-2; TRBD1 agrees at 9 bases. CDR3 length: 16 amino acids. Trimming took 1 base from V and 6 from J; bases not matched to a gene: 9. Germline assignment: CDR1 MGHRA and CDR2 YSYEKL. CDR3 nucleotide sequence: TGCGCCAGCAGCCAAGTTGGACAGGGGTTTAAAAATGGCTACACCTTC. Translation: CASSQVGQGFKNGYTF.

The CDR3 region is CASSRTSTDTQYF. CDR3 bases: TGTGCCAGCAGTCGGACTAGCACAGATACGCAGTATTTT. The rearrangement uses TRBV6-5 and TRBJ2-3; D perhaps matches TRBD2 (5 bases). The CDR3 extends over 13 amino acids. From germline, CDR1 is MNHEY and CDR2 SVGAGI. V was trimmed by 5 bases and J by 0 bases, leaving 6 bases between them.

DNA of the CDR3: TGCAGCGTTGAGACCCAGGGTACCTACGAGCAGTACTTC. Translating it yields CSVETQGTYEQYF. V is TRBV29-1 and J is TRBJ2-7; D might be TRBD1 (5 bases). Germline CDR1 SQVTM, CDR2 ANQGSEA. The CDR3 has 13 residues. Trimming stripped 3 bases from V and 2 bases from J, with 11 bases between.

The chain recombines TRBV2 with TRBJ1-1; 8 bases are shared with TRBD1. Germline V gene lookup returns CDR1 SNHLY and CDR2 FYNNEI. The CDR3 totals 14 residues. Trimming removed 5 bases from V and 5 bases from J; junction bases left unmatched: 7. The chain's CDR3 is CASSTDRVRTEAFF. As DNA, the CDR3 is TGTGCCAGCAGTACGGACAGGGTGAGGACTGAAGCTTTCTTT. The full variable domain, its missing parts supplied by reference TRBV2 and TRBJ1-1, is EPEVTQTPSHQVTQMGQEVILRCVPISNHLYFYWYRQILGQKVEFLVSFYNNEISEKSEIFDDQFSVERPDGSNFTLKIRSTKLEDSAMYFCASSTDRVRTEAFFGQGTRLTVV.

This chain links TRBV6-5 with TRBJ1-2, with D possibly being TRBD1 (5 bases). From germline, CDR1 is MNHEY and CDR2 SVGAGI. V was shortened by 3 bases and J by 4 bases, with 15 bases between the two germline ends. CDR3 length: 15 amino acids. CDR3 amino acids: CASSYDSTTPYGYTF. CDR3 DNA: TGTGCCAGCAGTTATGACAGCACCACTCCCTATGGCTACACCTTC.

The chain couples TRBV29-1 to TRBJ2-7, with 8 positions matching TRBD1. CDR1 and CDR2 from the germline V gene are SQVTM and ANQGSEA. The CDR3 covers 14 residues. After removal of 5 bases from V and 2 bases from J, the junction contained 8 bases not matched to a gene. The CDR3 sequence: CSVISRDRPYEQYF. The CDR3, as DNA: TGCAGCGTTATATCCCGGGACAGGCCCTACGAGCAGTACTTC.

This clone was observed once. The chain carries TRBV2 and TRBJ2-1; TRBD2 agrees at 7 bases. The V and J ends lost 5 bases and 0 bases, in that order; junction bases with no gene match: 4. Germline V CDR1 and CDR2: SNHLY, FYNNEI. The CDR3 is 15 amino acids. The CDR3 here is CASSLAASSYNEQFF. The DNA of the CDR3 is TGTGCCAGCAGTCTAGCGGCGAGCTCCTACAATGAGCAGTTCTTC.